One and the same sample provided the 15 T cell receptor beta chains below, sequenced in a study of T cell responses to AZD1222 COVID-19 vaccine. Here immunoSEQ multiplex PCR was the method, and the copy in TCRdb shows in-frame clones only, minus some. The sample comprises approximately 170,000 clones, 94% of which are singletons, and 4.5% to 5.5% rests with the top ten. The sample here was peripheral blood, taken 28 days after the second AZD1222 dose. These receptor sequences come from an adult who received the AZD1222 COVID-19 vaccine.

The chain carries TRBV19 and TRBJ2-5; the D is unclear. The CDR3 consists of 13 residues. V lost 3 bases, J lost 0 bases, and 5 bases lay in between. Germline V gene data show CDR1 as LNHDA and CDR2 as SQIVND (reference sequence). The CDR3: CASSIYNQETQYF. The DNA for the CDR3 is TGTGCCAGTAGTATTTATAACCAAGAGACCCAGTACTTC.

This clone appeared a single time. The genes are TRBV7-6 and TRBJ2-2; weak D call: TRBD1 (6 bases). The germline CDR1 and CDR2 sequences are SGHVS and FNYEAQ. The CDR3 has 15 residues. V was cut by 5 bases and J by 4 bases, with 14 bases left in between. CDR3 sequence: CASSSVGASTGELFF. DNA of the CDR3: TGTGCCAGCAGCAGCGTGGGGGCGAGCACCGGGGAGCTGTTTTTT.

In DNA, the CDR3 is TGTGCCAGCAGTCCCACGGGACTAGCGGGAGTTCCCACCGGGGAGCTGTTTTTT. It specifies CASSPTGLAGVPTGELFF. The chain has TRBV28 and TRBJ2-2, with TRBD2 matching 14 bases. This CDR3 region has 18 residues. The V gene's germline CDR1 is MDHEN and CDR2 SYDVKM. Trimming took 5 bases from V and 4 from J; bases not matched to a gene: 9. Supplemented by reference TRBV28 and TRBJ2-2, the full variable domain reads DVKVTQSSRYLVKRTGEKVFLECVQDMDHENMFWYRQDPGLGLRLIYFSYDVKMKEKGDIPEGYSVSREKKERFSLILESASTNQTSMYLCASSPTGLAGVPTGELFFGEGSRLTVL.

The chain is built from TRBV2 and TRBJ1-2; D gene ambiguous. Germline values: CDR1 SNHLY, CDR2 FYNNEI. The CDR3 spans 14 residues. V dropped 1 base and J dropped 0 bases, with 6 bases sitting between them. The CDR3: CASSEETANYGYTF. The DNA for the CDR3 is TGTGCCAGCAGTGAAGAAACAGCTAACTATGGCTACACCTTC.

V usage is TRBV5-1 and J usage is TRBJ2-3, with unresolved D. The CDR3 loop spans 14 amino acids. V gave up 0 bases and J gave up 0 bases, with 5 bases separating them. CDR1 is SGHRS, CDR2 YFSETQ, per germline. The DNA for the CDR3 is TGCGCCAGCAGCTTGGCCCTTAGCACAGATACGCAGTATTTT. It specifies CASSLALSTDTQYF.

V is TRBV28 and J is TRBJ1-5; weak D call: TRBD1 (5 bases). CDR1 is MDHEN, CDR2 SYDVKM, per germline. Trimming removed 4 bases from V and 1 base from J, with 5 bases in between. The CDR3 is made up of 13 amino acids. The CDR3 spells CASSWDSNQPQHF. CDR3 nucleotides: TGTGCCAGCAGTTGGGACAGCAATCAGCCCCAGCATTTT.

The CDR3 DNA sequence: TGCGCCAGCAGCCAGTGGACAGGGGGCGAGCAGTACTTC. As protein: CASSQWTGGEQYF. The gene calls are TRBV10-1 and TRBJ2-7, with 10 bases fitting TRBD1. Germline CDR1 WNHNN, CDR2 SYGVQD (reference sequence). Unmatched junction bases numbered 5, after V lost 6 bases and J lost 6 bases. The CDR3 contains 13 residues.

V usage is TRBV19 and J usage is TRBJ2-7; TRBD1 agrees at 7 bases. The CDR3 is made up of 13 amino acids. The germline gives CDR1 LNHDA, CDR2 SQIVND (reference sequence). J was trimmed by 3 bases and V by 5 bases; bases with no gene match: 4. In DNA, the CDR3 is TGTGCCAGTAGTCCCCGACAGGGCTACGAGCAGTACTTC. Its protein product is CASSPRQGYEQYF.

The J gene is TRBJ1-4, the V gene TRBV15; TRBD1 is a possible D gene (5 bases). This CDR3 contains 15 residues. The V end was cut by 3 bases, the J end by 2 bases, with 10 bases between. Per the germline V gene, CDR1 is LNHNV and CDR2 is YYDKDF (reference sequence). The CDR3 region is CATSRLTETNEKLFF. Written as DNA, the CDR3 is TGTGCCACCAGCAGGTTGACAGAGACTAATGAAAAACTGTTTTTT.

The chain employs TRBV9 and TRBJ2-1; no firm D call. This CDR3 spans 16 amino acids. Deletions cut 0 bases from V and 2 bases from J, with 12 bases between. Germline CDR1 reads SGDLS; CDR2 reads YYNGEE. The CDR3 reads CASSVAAAPAYNEQFF. DNA of the CDR3: TGTGCCAGCAGCGTAGCCGCGGCTCCGGCCTACAATGAGCAGTTCTTC.

This clone was counted a few times. This chain joins TRBV4-2 and TRBJ2-7, with D uncertain. V was shortened by 1 base and J by 2 bases, with 12 bases between the two germline ends. This CDR3 is built from 15 residues. CDR1 and CDR2 from the germline V gene are LGHNA and YNFKEQ. For the CDR3, the DNA is TGTGCCAGCAGCCAAGGAGAGAACGGTCCCTACGAGCAGTACTTC. Its translation is CASSQGENGPYEQYF.

V is TRBV7-2 and J is TRBJ1-2; D is unresolved. The V gene's germline CDR1 is SGHTA and CDR2 FQGNSA. This CDR3 comprises 13 residues. Trimming left V 0 bases short and J 4 bases short, with 6 bases between. This CDR3 is CASSLAVFYGYTF. CDR3 nucleotides: TGTGCCAGCAGCTTAGCAGTATTCTATGGCTACACCTTC.

The rearrangement uses TRBV7-2 and TRBJ2-1; D ambiguous. Germline values: CDR1 SGHTA, CDR2 FQGNSA. The V and J ends lost 2 bases and 5 bases respectively, with 10 bases between them. This CDR3 has 14 residues. The CDR3 DNA reads TGTGCCAGCAGCTTATCAACGCACGACAATGAGCAGTTCTTC. Its protein is CASSLSTHDNEQFF.

The chain combines TRBV19 with TRBJ1-5; D possibly corresponds to TRBD1 (5 bases). In germline, CDR1 is LNHDA, CDR2 SQIVND (reference sequence). V was shortened by 8 bases and J by 0 bases, with 11 bases between the two germline ends. This CDR3 is 14 amino acids long. Written as DNA, the CDR3 is TGTGCCAGTGACAGAAGACATAGCAATCAGCCCCAGCATTTT. This sequence encodes CASDRRHSNQPQHF.

This chain uses TRBV7-6 with TRBJ2-3; 8 bases align to TRBD2. This CDR3 region has 16 residues. Germline loops: CDR1 SGHVS, CDR2 FNYEAQ. Losses at the gene ends were 2 bases for V and 3 bases for J; bases not matched to a gene: 7. The CDR3 DNA sequence: TGTGCCAGCAGCTTAAGTCCGGGAGGGCGGACAGATACGCAGTATTTT. As protein: CASSLSPGGRTDTQYF. The variable domain in full, completed from reference TRBV7-6 and TRBJ2-3, reads GAGVSQSPRYKVTKRGQDVALRCDPISGHVSLYWYRQALGQGPEFLTYFNYEAQQDKSGLPNDRFSAERPEGSISTLTIQRTEQRDSAMYRCASSLSPGGRTDTQYFGPGTRLTVL.